This T cell receptor (beta chain) was sequenced for a study of lymphopenia after photon versus proton radiotherapy. General study results and limits: After lymphocyte nadir, photon-treated repertoires showed oligoclonal expansion, especially CD8+ Temra. Post-nadir TCR diversity decline inversely tracked overall survival among those who died. Proton therapy kept repertoires fairly stable, unlike photons, which gained effector/memory cells. Survival link was tested only in deceased patients; proton benefit remains a possibility.

Libraries were prepared by immunoSEQ multiplex PCR; TCRdb keeps only in-frame clonotypes and omits some of them. The data contain tens of thousands of clones, around 83% of them singletons. This clone was observed a few times. The antigen is not known. Per the germline V gene, CDR1 is SGHKS and CDR2 is YYEKEE (reference sequence). V was clipped by 1 base and J by 6 bases, with 14 bases between them. The CDR3 has 15 amino acids. This clonotype originated in a man aged 60-69 years with pancreatic cancer. The chain carries TRBV5-5 and TRBJ2-1; D is tentatively TRBD1 or TRBD2 (5 bases each). Sample: peripheral blood, taken from a patient treated with proton-based radiotherapy. The CDR3 nucleotides read TGTGCCAGCAGCTTGTCGGGGAATGGGGGCAATGAGCAGTTCTTC. Its translation is CASSLSGNGGNEQFF.